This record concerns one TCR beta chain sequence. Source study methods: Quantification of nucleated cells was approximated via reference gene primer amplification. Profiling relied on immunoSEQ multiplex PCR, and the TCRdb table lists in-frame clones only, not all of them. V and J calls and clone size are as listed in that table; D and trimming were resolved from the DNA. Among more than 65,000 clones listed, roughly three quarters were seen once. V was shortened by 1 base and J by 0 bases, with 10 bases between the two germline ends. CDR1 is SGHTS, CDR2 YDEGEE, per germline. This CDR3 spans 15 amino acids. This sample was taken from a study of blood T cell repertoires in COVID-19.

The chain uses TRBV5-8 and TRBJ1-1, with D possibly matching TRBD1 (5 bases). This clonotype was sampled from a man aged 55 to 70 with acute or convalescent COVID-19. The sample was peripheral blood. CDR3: CASSLRATVNTEAFF. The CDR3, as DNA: TGTGCCAGCAGCTTGCGCGCGACAGTGAACACTGAAGCTTTCTTT.